Following are 18 T cell receptor beta chains from one sample sequenced in a study of T cell responses to AZD1222 COVID-19 vaccine (dated by TCRdb to the early 2020s). Library method: the immunoSEQ multiplex PCR assay. TCRdb provides this immuneACCESS table in a form limited to in-frame rearrangements. Some clones are lacking; in checked studies, under half of them reflect an unresolved V gene, and why the rest are absent is not known. Within this sample are more than 130,000 clones, with just over 90% of them counted one time only. The top ten clones comprise roughly 3.1% of the sample. This sample's time point label indicates: baseline before first vaccination. Sequencing was performed on peripheral blood, taken on day 0 of AZD1222 vaccination. The receptors were gathered from an adult in good health.

The chain couples TRBV6-5 to TRBJ1-2; weak D call: TRBD1 (6 bases). The length of the CDR3 is 15 residues. CDR1 is MNHEY and CDR2 is SVGAGI in the germline V gene. Between the trimmed V and J ends, which lost 5 bases and 3 bases, there was a span of 16 bases. The CDR3 protein is CASSRRGGEDYGYTF. The CDR3 DNA reads as TGTGCCAGCAGTCGCAGGGGTGGTGAAGACTATGGCTACACCTTC.

The rearrangement joins TRBV19 to TRBJ2-7; D is uncertain. Germline V gives CDR1 LNHDA, CDR2 SQIVND (reference sequence). The CDR3 is 15 residues long. The V end lost 3 bases, the J end lost 0 bases, and 12 bases lay between the germline ends. CDR3 DNA sequence: TGTGCCAGTAGTATCGATGCGTCCAGCTCCTACGAGCAGTACTTC. Translation: CASSIDASSSYEQYF. Variable domain in full (rest from reference TRBV19 and TRBJ2-7): DGGITQSPKYLFRKEGQNVTLSCEQNLNHDAMYWYRQDPGQGLRLIYYSQIVNDFQKGDIAEGYSVSREKKESFPLTVTSAQKNPTAFYLCASSIDASSSYEQYFGPGTRLTVT.

The chain carries TRBV6-5 and TRBJ1-6, with no clear D. This CDR3 is built from 15 residues. V lost 10 bases to trimming and J lost 5 bases, with 18 bases between them. Germline V gene data show CDR1 as MNHEY and CDR2 as SVGAGI. CDR3: CATRPEQQNNSPLHF. CDR3 in DNA: TGTGCCACCCGACCCGAGCAGCAGAATAATTCACCCCTCCACTTT.

The gene calls are TRBV6-5 and TRBJ2-3; no firm D call. Looked up from germline, CDR1 is MNHEY and CDR2 is SVGAGI. Trimming took 3 bases from V and 6 from J, leaving 10 bases between them. This CDR3 is built from 13 residues. CDR3 amino acids: CASSYSIRDTQYF. In DNA, the CDR3 is TGTGCCAGCAGTTATTCTATTCGGGATACGCAGTATTTT.

The chain is built from TRBV4-3 and TRBJ1-2; 7 nucleotides line up with TRBD1. Trimming took 0 bases from V and 0 from J; bases not matched to a gene: 4. This CDR3 region has 16 residues. The germline gives CDR1 LGHNA, CDR2 YSLEER. The CDR3 nucleotides are TGCGCCAGCAGCCAAGAGGGGGACAGTCCTAACTATGGCTACACCTTC. This sequence encodes CASSQEGDSPNYGYTF.

The V and J genes are TRBV6-6 and TRBJ2-3; D tentatively reads TRBD1 or TRBD2 (5 bases each). V gave up 8 bases and J gave up 0 bases, with 18 bases separating them. This CDR3 region has 16 residues. Germline lookup yields CDR1 MNHNY and CDR2 SVGAGI (reference sequence). The CDR3 DNA sequence: TGTGCCAGCGCAGGGACGGACTCCCCTAGCACAGATACGCAGTATTTT. Translating gives CASAGTDSPSTDTQYF.

This chain connects TRBV6-5 to TRBJ2-7; TRBD2 agrees at 11 bases. The CDR3 sequence is 16 residues long. Trimming took 2 bases from V and 2 from J; bases not matched to a gene: 5. Germline CDR1 reads MNHEY; CDR2 reads SVGAGI. The CDR3: CASSYQTSGIPYEQYF. The CDR3, as DNA: TGTGCCAGCAGTTACCAGACTAGCGGGATACCCTACGAGCAGTACTTC.

V and J are TRBV12-5 and TRBJ2-3; 8 bases fit TRBD1. The J segment lost 3 bases and the V segment lost 3 bases, leaving 8 bases of the junction unmatched. In germline, CDR1 is LGHNT, CDR2 FRNRAP. The CDR3 extends over 16 amino acids. CDR3 coding DNA: TGTGCTAGTGGTTTCTCCTACAGGGGGAGAACAGATACGCAGTATTTT. It specifies CASGFSYRGRTDTQYF.

This chain uses TRBV28 with TRBJ2-1; 10 bases align to TRBD1. In germline, CDR1 is MDHEN, CDR2 SYDVKM. With V trimmed by 2 bases and J by 8 bases, 9 bases remained unmatched. The CDR3 has 16 amino acids. This CDR3 is CASSLLGTGVMDEQFF. CDR3 DNA: TGTGCCAGCAGTTTACTCGGGACAGGGGTTATGGATGAGCAGTTCTTC.

The gene calls are TRBV19 and TRBJ2-3, with D possibly TRBD2 on 5 matching bases. Trimming took 5 bases from V and 1 from J, leaving 19 bases between them. This CDR3 is built from 17 residues. CDR1 is LNHDA and CDR2 is SQIVND in the germline V gene (reference sequence). The CDR3 region has the DNA TGTGCCAGTAGTCCCACTCTAGCAGAGATAGGCACAGATACGCAGTATTTT. This gives the protein CASSPTLAEIGTDTQYF.

The chain recombines TRBV3-1 (or the pseudogene TRBV3-2) with TRBJ2-2, with D possibly matching TRBD2 (7 bases). Trimming cost V 5 bases and J 0 bases, with 13 bases left between them. Looked up from germline, CDR1 is LGHDT and CDR2 is YNNKEL (reference sequence). CDR3 length equals 16 residues. DNA of the CDR3: TGTGCCAGCAGCTCACGGGGGGCCGCGAACACCGGGGAGCTGTTTTTT. It translates to CASSSRGAANTGELFF.

The gene calls are TRBV29-1 and TRBJ2-7; weak D call: TRBD2 (6 bases). The CDR3 covers 11 residues. Germline V gene sequence: CDR1 SQVTM, CDR2 ANQGSEA. V dropped 4 bases and J dropped 3 bases, with 7 bases sitting between them. The CDR3 protein is CSVGRDYEQYF. CDR3 DNA sequence: TGCAGCGTTGGGCGGGACTACGAGCAGTACTTC.

V gene TRBV7-9 combines with J gene TRBJ2-2; D gene uncertain. The CDR3 totals 13 residues. In germline, CDR1 is SEHNR, CDR2 FQNEAQ (reference sequence). V dropped 5 bases and J dropped 3 bases, with 7 bases sitting between them. CDR3 DNA: TGTGCCAGCAGCCCTAGGGACACCGGGGAGCTGTTTTTT. Encoded protein: CASSPRDTGELFF.

The rearrangement links TRBV29-1 to TRBJ1-2, with D possibly matching TRBD1 (6 bases). Per the germline V gene, CDR1 is SQVTM and CDR2 is ANQGSEA. CDR3 length equals 13 residues. Deletions cut 6 bases from V and 2 bases from J, with 13 bases between. Here the CDR3 DNA reads TGCAGCGTCAAGGGGGTCACCAACTATGGCTACACCTTC. Its translation is CSVKGVTNYGYTF.

CDR3 sequence: CASSQDPRRRGNQPQHF. Written as DNA, the CDR3 is TGCGCCAGCAGCCAAGATCCTCGGCGTAGGGGAAATCAGCCCCAGCATTTT. The rearrangement links TRBV4-1 to TRBJ1-5; a possible D gene is TRBD1 (5 bases). CDR1 and CDR2 (germline): MGHRA, YSYEKL. V was pared by 0 bases and J by 4 bases, with 16 bases between. The CDR3 sequence is 17 residues long.

This clone was detected once. This chain uses TRBV2 with TRBJ2-2; TRBD2 matches at 8 bases. Germline V lookup: CDR1 SNHLY, CDR2 FYNNEI. The CDR3 is 13 amino acids. V was pared by 8 bases and J by 4 bases, with 3 bases of the junction left unmatched. CDR3 protein: CASLRGGTGELFF. The DNA of the CDR3 is TGTGCCAGCCTTCGGGGGGGCACCGGGGAGCTGTTTTTT.

This sequence joins TRBV5-1 and TRBJ1-2, with TRBD1 as a possible D gene (5 bases). This CDR3 region has 13 residues. V shed 6 bases and J shed 8 bases, with 17 bases lying between them. CDR1 SGHRS and CDR2 YFSETQ come from the germline V gene. The CDR3 reads CASTPLGVRGYTF. CDR3 DNA: TGCGCCAGCACCCCTTTAGGGGTTCGCGGCTACACCTTC.

The J gene is TRBJ2-7, the V gene TRBV3-1 (or the pseudogene TRBV3-2), with a possible D match to TRBD2 (6 bases). V was clipped by 1 base and J by 0 bases, with 7 bases between them. Germline assignment: CDR1 LGHDT and CDR2 YNNKEL (reference sequence). The CDR3 is 14 residues long. CDR3 DNA sequence: TGTGCCAGCAGCCAAGCCGGGAGCTCCTACGAGCAGTACTTC. Its protein product is CASSQAGSSYEQYF.